The entry below describes one TCR beta chain. Without the conserved terminal phenylalanine or tryptophan, this CDR3 likely stems from a read error. Incorporated into the TCR beta cDNA libraries were unique molecular identifiers, which served to reduce PCR and sequencing biases. Using its own MiXCR run on the PCR reads, TCRdb lists one record per CDR3 protein. The sample lists 350,000 to 450,000 distinct CDR3 sequences, less than 40% occurring once. This entry is derived from a study of post-analysis software for immune sequencing data. Whole-study context: The cohort encompassed relapsing-remitting, secondary progressive and progressive-relapsing multiple sclerosis disease courses.

The TCR was taken from a girl aged 5-17 years with multiple sclerosis. Sequenced sample: blood.

The CDR3 spells CASTGTGSDTQYL. In DNA form, the CDR3 reads TGTGCCAGCACCGGGACAGGGTCAGATACGCAGTATTTG. The chain joins TRBV6-5 to TRBJ2-3, with TRBD1 matching over 9 bases. Trimming took 7 bases from V and 4 from J; bases not matched to a gene: 3. The CDR3 length is 13 residues. Germline V gives CDR1 MNHEY, CDR2 SVGAGI.